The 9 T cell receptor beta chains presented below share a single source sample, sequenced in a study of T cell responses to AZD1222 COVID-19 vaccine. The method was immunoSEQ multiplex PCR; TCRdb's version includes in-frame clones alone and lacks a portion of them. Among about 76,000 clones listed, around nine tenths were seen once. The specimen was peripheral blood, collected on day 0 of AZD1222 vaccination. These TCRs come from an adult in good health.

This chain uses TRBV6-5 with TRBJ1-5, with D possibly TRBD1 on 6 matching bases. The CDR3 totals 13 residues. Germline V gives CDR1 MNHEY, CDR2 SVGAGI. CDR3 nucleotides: TGTGCTACGGGACACGATAGCAATCAGCCCCAGCATTTT. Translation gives CATGHDSNQPQHF.

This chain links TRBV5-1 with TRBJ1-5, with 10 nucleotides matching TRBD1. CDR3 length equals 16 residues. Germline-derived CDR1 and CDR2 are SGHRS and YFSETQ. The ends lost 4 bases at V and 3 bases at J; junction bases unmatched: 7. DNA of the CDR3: TGCGCCAGCAGCGGAAAGGACAGGGGGGACAATCAGCCCCAGCATTTT. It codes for CASSGKDRGDNQPQHF.

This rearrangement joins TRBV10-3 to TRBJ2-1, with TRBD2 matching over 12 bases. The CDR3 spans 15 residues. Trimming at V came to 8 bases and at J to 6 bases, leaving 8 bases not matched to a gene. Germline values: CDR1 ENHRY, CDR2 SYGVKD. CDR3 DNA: TGTGCCATCTTCTCCGGACTAGCGGGGCCCAATGAGCAGTTCTTC. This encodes CAIFSGLAGPNEQFF.

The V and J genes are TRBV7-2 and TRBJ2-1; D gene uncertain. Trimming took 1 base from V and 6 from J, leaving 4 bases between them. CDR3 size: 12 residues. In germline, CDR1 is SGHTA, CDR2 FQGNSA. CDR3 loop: CASSLDANEQFF. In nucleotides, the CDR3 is TGTGCCAGCAGCTTAGATGCCAATGAGCAGTTCTTC. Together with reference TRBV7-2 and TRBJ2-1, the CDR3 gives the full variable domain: GAGVSQSPSNKVTEKGKDVELRCDPISGHTALYWYRQSLGQGLEFLIYFQGNSAPDKSGLPSDRFSAERTGGSVSTLTIQRTQQEDSAVYLCASSLDANEQFFGPGTRLTVL.

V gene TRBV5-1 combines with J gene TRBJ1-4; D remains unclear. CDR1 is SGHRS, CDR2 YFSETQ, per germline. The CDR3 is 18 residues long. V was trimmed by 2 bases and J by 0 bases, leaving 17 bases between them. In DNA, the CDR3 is TGCGCCAGCAGCTTTTCGGGCCCCGCGTCTGCAACTAATGAAAAACTGTTTTTT. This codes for CASSFSGPASATNEKLFF. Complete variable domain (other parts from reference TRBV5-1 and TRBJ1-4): KAGVTQTPRYLIKTRGQQVTLSCSPISGHRSVSWYQQTPGQGLQFLFEYFSETQRNKGNFPGRFSGRQFSNSRSEMNVSTLELGDSALYLCASSFSGPASATNEKLFFGSGTQLSVL.

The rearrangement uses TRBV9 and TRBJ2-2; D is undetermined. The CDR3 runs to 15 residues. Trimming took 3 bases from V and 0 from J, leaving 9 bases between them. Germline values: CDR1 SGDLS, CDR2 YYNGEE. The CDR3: CASSDNYANTGELFF. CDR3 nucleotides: TGTGCCAGCAGCGATAACTATGCGAACACCGGGGAGCTGTTTTTT. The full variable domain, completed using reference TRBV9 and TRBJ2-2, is DSGVTQTPKHLITATGQRVTLRCSPRSGDLSVYWYQQSLDQGLQFLIQYYNGEERAKGNILERFSAQQFPDLHSELNLSSLELGDSALYFCASSDNYANTGELFFGEGSRLTVL.

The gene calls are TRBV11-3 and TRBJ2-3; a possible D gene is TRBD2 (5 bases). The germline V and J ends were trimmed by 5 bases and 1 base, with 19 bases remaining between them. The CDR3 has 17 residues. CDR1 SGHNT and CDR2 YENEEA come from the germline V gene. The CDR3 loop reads CASSPVITLEGTDTQYF. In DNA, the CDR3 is TGTGCCAGCAGCCCCGTTATCACCTTGGAGGGCACAGATACGCAGTATTTT.

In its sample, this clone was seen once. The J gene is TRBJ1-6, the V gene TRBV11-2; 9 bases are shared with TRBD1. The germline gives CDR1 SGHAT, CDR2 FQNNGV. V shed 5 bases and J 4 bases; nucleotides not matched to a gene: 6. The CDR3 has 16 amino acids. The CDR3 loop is CASSPGTGRYNSPLHF. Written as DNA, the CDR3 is TGTGCCAGCAGCCCCGGGACAGGGCGGTATAATTCACCCCTCCACTTT.

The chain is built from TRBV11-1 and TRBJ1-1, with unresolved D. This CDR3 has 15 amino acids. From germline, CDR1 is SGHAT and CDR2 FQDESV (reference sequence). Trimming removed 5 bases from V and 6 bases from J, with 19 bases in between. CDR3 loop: CASSRPGPLTAEAFF. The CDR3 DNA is TGTGCCAGCAGCCGACCTGGCCCTCTAACCGCTGAAGCTTTCTTT.